The clone carrying this T cell receptor (beta chain) was found a few times. Its target is unknown. V lost 2 bases and J 1 base, leaving 15 bases between the germline ends. CDR3 size: 17 residues. The data are from a study of T cells after yellow fever vaccination. TCRdb re-analysed the 5' RACE reads in MiXCR, keeping a single row per CDR3 protein. Of hundreds of thousands of distinct CDR3 sequences listed, just over 20% were seen once; the top ten hold about 16%. Study observations and caveats: Among all clonotypes, a small share was observed in both CD4 and CD8 compartments.

The chain couples TRBV12-3 or TRBV12-4 to TRBJ2-1; weak D call: TRBD1 (6 bases). The clonotype comes from a man aged 18 to 29 who received the YFV17D yellow fever vaccine. The specimen was PBMCs, collected 21 days after the first yellow fever vaccination. The CDR3 loop is CASSLSAGRGSYNEQFF. The CDR3 bases are TGTGCCAGCAGTTTATCGGCGGGCAGGGGATCCTACAATGAGCAGTTCTTC.